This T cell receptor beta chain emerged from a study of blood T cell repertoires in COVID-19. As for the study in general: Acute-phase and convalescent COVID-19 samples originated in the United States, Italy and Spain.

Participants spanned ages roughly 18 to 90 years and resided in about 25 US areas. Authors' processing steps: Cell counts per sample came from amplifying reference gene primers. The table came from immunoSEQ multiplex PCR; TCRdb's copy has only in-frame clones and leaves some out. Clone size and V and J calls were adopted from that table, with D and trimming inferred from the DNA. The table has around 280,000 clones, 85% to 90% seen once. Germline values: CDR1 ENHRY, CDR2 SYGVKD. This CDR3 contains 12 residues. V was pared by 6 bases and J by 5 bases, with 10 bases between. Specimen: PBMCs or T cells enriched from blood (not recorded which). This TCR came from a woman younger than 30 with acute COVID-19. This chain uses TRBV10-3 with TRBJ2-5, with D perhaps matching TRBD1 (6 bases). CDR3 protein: CAISSRGETQYF. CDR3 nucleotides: TGTGCCATCAGCTCCAGGGGCGAGACCCAGTACTTC.